This entry lists 4 T cell receptor beta chains sequenced from one sample in a study of T cells in localized non-small cell lung cancer. TCRdb's copy holds only in-frame clones and misses some; the assay was immunoSEQ multiplex PCR. Of approximately 52,000 clones detected, 70% to 80% appear once; the ten largest clones hold less than 20%. The sequences come from peripheral blood, collected before any cancer treatment. These receptors were collected from a man aged 40 to 75 with stage I squamous cell lung carcinoma.

The genes are TRBV5-4 and TRBJ2-7, with 8 bases aligning to TRBD2. The V gene end was trimmed by 4 bases and the J gene end by 2 bases; junction bases not matched to a gene: 11. This CDR3 comprises 16 residues. Germline-derived CDR1 and CDR2 are SGHNT and YYREEE (reference sequence). The CDR3 nucleotides read TGTGCCAGCAGCGGCCGGGGGGGCTTAGCTCCCTACGAGCAGTACTTC. This translates into CASSGRGGLAPYEQYF.

The V call is TRBV27, the J call TRBJ2-1; D may correspond to TRBD1 or TRBD2 (6 bases each). V gave up 5 bases and J gave up 3 bases, with 14 bases separating them. The CDR3 has 15 amino acids. Germline V CDR1 and CDR2: MNHEY, SMNVEV (reference sequence). The chain's CDR3 is CASSLRGTLYNEQFF. As DNA, the CDR3 is TGTGCCAGCAGTCTCCGGGGGACACTCTACAATGAGCAGTTCTTC.

The J gene is TRBJ2-3, the V gene TRBV7-6, with D perhaps given as TRBD1 or TRBD2 (5 bases each). Germline CDR1 and CDR2: SGHVS and FNYEAQ. This CDR3 is built from 14 residues. V gave up 5 bases and J gave up 1 base, with 10 bases separating them. CDR3 nucleotides: TGTGCCAGCAGCCCGGGACCGCGCACAGATACGCAGTATTTT. Amino acid sequence: CASSPGPRTDTQYF.

V usage is TRBV9 and J usage is TRBJ2-7; possibly TRBD2 for D (6 bases). Germline V lookup: CDR1 SGDLS, CDR2 YYNGEE. The CDR3 is 15 amino acids. With 0 bases removed from V and 2 bases from J, the gap between germline ends came to 12 bases. As DNA, the CDR3 is TGTGCCAGCAGCGTAGCCACGGGGGAGACCTACGAGCAGTACTTC. As protein: CASSVATGETYEQYF.